This T cell receptor (beta chain) originates from a study of shared clonotypes between healthy human individuals. Whole-study results and caveats: Clonotypes shared by all four donors outscored non-shared clonotypes in generation probability.

CD45RO-negative CD8 cells positively selected for CCR7 made up the naive population, which excluded terminally differentiated effector memory CD45RA+ cells. Trimming stripped 0 bases from V and 2 bases from J, with 5 bases between. CDR3 length: 13 amino acids. Germline V gene data show CDR1 as MNHNY and CDR2 as SVGAGI (reference sequence). Clones were read by immunoSEQ multiplex PCR, and TCRdb kept only the in-frame ones, dropping some. The sample lists about 2 million clones, approximately 95% occurring once. As to this clone: Its antigen is not known. Within the sample, other DNA sequences also encode this same CDR3.

This TCR was recovered from a man aged 18 to 35 in good health. V gene TRBV6-6 combines with J gene TRBJ2-7; D possibly corresponds to TRBD2 (5 bases). The material sequenced was naive CD8+ T cells sorted from blood. As DNA, the CDR3 is TGTGCCAGCAGTTACTCGGAGGCCTACGAGCAGTACTTC. Translating it yields CASSYSEAYEQYF.